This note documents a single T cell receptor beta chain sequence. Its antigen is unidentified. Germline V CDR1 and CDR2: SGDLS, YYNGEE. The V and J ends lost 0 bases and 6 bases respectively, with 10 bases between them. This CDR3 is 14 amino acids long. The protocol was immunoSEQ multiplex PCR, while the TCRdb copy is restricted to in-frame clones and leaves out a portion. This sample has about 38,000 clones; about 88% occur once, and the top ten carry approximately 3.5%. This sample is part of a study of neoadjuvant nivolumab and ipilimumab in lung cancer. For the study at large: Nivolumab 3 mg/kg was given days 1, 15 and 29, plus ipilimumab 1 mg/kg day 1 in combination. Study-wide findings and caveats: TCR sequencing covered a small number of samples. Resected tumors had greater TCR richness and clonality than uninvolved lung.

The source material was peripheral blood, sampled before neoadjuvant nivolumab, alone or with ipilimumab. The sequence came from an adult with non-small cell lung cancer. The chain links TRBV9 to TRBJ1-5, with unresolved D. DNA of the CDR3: TGTGCCAGCAGCGTAGGTGGGATGGGTCAGCCCCAGCATTTT. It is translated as CASSVGGMGQPQHF.